The rows below give T cell receptor beta chains drawn from one sample of a study of CD8 T cells in Susac syndrome. TCRdb recomputed calls from the immunoSEQ multiplex PCR reads with MiXCR, one row per CDR3 protein. Here the sample spans approximately 80,000 distinct CDR3 sequences, approximately 94% being singletons. The source material was CD8+ T cells from PBMCs. The receptor source for this set is a human donor with Susac syndrome. Both conserved end residues are part of each CDR3. The D gene is left open where the match is weak. Rows give clone size only sometimes, using once, few, many, or a class for an expanded clone.

clone size: once
D gene: -
J gene: TRBJ2-5
V gene: TRBV28
CDR3 DNA: TGTGCCAGCAGTTTAACCGGACGAGCCCAGTACTTC
CDR3 protein: CASSLTGRAQYF

clone size: -
D gene: TRBD1
J gene: TRBJ2-7
V gene: TRBV2
CDR3 DNA: TGTGCCAGGGGACAGGGTCCCTACGAGCAGTACTTC
CDR3 protein: CARGQGPYEQYF

clone size: -
D gene: -
J gene: TRBJ2-3
V gene: TRBV7-9
CDR3 DNA: TGTGCCAGCAGCTTAGCCCGGGGGAAGGAGGATACGCAGTATTTT
CDR3 protein: CASSLARGKEDTQYF

clone size: -
D gene: -
J gene: TRBJ2-5
V gene: TRBV12-5
CDR3 DNA: TGTGCTAGTGCTTTACGCCAAGAGACCCAGTACTTC
CDR3 protein: CASALRQETQYF

clone size: -
D gene: TRBD2
J gene: TRBJ2-5
V gene: TRBV20-1
CDR3 DNA: TGCAGTGCTAGGACCCCGGGACTAGCAAAGGAGACCCAGTACTTC
CDR3 protein: CSARTPGLAKETQYF

clone size: -
D gene: TRBD2
J gene: TRBJ2-7
V gene: TRBV28
CDR3 DNA: TGTGCCAGCGGACTAGCGGGGACCTACGAGCAGTACTTC
CDR3 protein: CASGLAGTYEQYF

clone size: once
D gene: -
J gene: TRBJ2-7
V gene: TRBV18
CDR3 DNA: TGTGCCAGCTCACCTGAAGGCAGGGTCCACGAGCAGTACTTC
CDR3 protein: CASSPEGRVHEQYF

clone size: once
D gene: TRBD1
J gene: TRBJ2-7
V gene: TRBV28
CDR3 DNA: TGTGCCAGCAGTCCCGCCCGGACAGGGTTGATCTATGGGGACGAGCAGTACTTC
CDR3 protein: CASSPARTGLIYGDEQYF

clone size: -
D gene: TRBD1
J gene: TRBJ1-6
V gene: TRBV9
CDR3 DNA: TGTGCCAGCAGCGCAACCGGACAGGGTCGGAGGTCACCCCTCCACTTT
CDR3 protein: CASSATGQGRRSPLHF

clone size: -
D gene: -
J gene: TRBJ2-5
V gene: TRBV6-5
CDR3 DNA: TGTGCCAGCAGTCCTCGGGTCAGCCAAGAGACCCAGTACTTC
CDR3 protein: CASSPRVSQETQYF

clone size: -
D gene: -
J gene: TRBJ1-2
V gene: TRBV27
CDR3 DNA: TGTGCCAGCACCACGCGCCAGGGTCATAACTATGGCTACACCTTC
CDR3 protein: CASTTRQGHNYGYTF

clone size: -
D gene: -
J gene: TRBJ1-5
V gene: TRBV9
CDR3 DNA: TGTGCCAGCAGCGCCGGACAGTGGCCCCAGCATTTT
CDR3 protein: CASSAGQWPQHF

clone size: -
D gene: -
J gene: TRBJ1-1
V gene: TRBV6-2/TRBV6-3
CDR3 DNA: TGTGCCAGCAGTTACGGGGCCACCACTGAAGCTTTCTTT
CDR3 protein: CASSYGATTEAFF

clone size: -
D gene: -
J gene: TRBJ2-1
V gene: TRBV13
CDR3 DNA: TGTGCCAGCAGCTTACAGCATGAGCAGTTCTTC
CDR3 protein: CASSLQHEQFF

clone size: once
D gene: -
J gene: TRBJ1-2
V gene: TRBV5-1
CDR3 DNA: TGCGCCAGCAGCCGGGAGGAGGATAGGTATGGCTACACCTTC
CDR3 protein: CASSREEDRYGYTF

clone size: -
D gene: -
J gene: TRBJ1-5
V gene: TRBV27
CDR3 DNA: TGTGCCATCGGCGCCTATCAGCCCCAGCATTTT
CDR3 protein: CAIGAYQPQHF

clone size: -
D gene: -
J gene: TRBJ2-1
V gene: TRBV20-1
CDR3 DNA: TGCAGTGCTAGAGATAGTAGGACACTATACAATGAGCAGTTCTTC
CDR3 protein: CSARDSRTLYNEQFF

clone size: once
D gene: -
J gene: TRBJ1-6
V gene: TRBV6-2/TRBV6-3
CDR3 DNA: TGTGCCAGCAACCGCCGGGGGAGCTCCTATAATTCACCCCTCCACTTT
CDR3 protein: CASNRRGSSYNSPLHF

clone size: -
D gene: -
J gene: TRBJ1-6
V gene: TRBV6-2/TRBV6-3
CDR3 DNA: TGTGCCAGCAGCCGGGACATTGAGAATTCACCCCTCCACTTT
CDR3 protein: CASSRDIENSPLHF

clone size: -
D gene: TRBD2
J gene: TRBJ2-3
V gene: TRBV20-1
CDR3 DNA: TGCAGTGCGACACACCAACTAGCGGGGGGGCCTCTGGATACGCAGTATTTT
CDR3 protein: CSATHQLAGGPLDTQYF

clone size: -
D gene: -
J gene: TRBJ2-2
V gene: TRBV5-1
CDR3 DNA: TGCGCCAGCAGCTGGAACACCGGGGAGCTGTTTTTT
CDR3 protein: CASSWNTGELFF

clone size: -
D gene: TRBD2
J gene: TRBJ2-5
V gene: TRBV7-2
CDR3 DNA: TGTGCCAGCAGCTTAGGGACTAGCGGGGGGGCCAAGACCCAGTACTTC
CDR3 protein: CASSLGTSGGAKTQYF

clone size: -
D gene: -
J gene: TRBJ2-4
V gene: TRBV9
CDR3 DNA: TGTGCCAGCAGCCCCCACAGCATTCAGTACTTC
CDR3 protein: CASSPHSIQYF

clone size: -
D gene: TRBD1
J gene: TRBJ2-1
V gene: TRBV5-6
CDR3 DNA: TGTGCCAGCAGCTGGCCGGGACAGATATACAATGAGCAGTTCTTC
CDR3 protein: CASSWPGQIYNEQFF

clone size: -
D gene: TRBD1
J gene: TRBJ1-5
V gene: TRBV25-1
CDR3 DNA: TGTGCCAGCAGTGAAAGAGGGGGCGCGGGTCAGCCCCAGCATTTT
CDR3 protein: CASSERGGAGQPQHF

clone size: -
D gene: -
J gene: TRBJ2-7
V gene: TRBV5-1
CDR3 DNA: TGCGCCAGCACTTATCAGGGCGAGCAGTACTTC
CDR3 protein: CASTYQGEQYF

clone size: -
D gene: TRBD2
J gene: TRBJ2-1
V gene: TRBV12-3/TRBV12-4
CDR3 DNA: TGTGCCAGCAGGCCGGGGGGGCCAAATGAGCAGTTCTTC
CDR3 protein: CASRPGGPNEQFF

clone size: -
D gene: -
J gene: TRBJ1-1
V gene: TRBV9
CDR3 DNA: TGTGCCAGCAGCGGACGAGGGGGGACGGGATGGACTGAAGCTTTCTTT
CDR3 protein: CASSGRGGTGWTEAFF

clone size: -
D gene: -
J gene: TRBJ1-1
V gene: TRBV5-8
CDR3 DNA: TGTGCCAGCAGCTTGACCCTTACCACCCCTGAAGCTTTCTTT
CDR3 protein: CASSLTLTTPEAFF

clone size: -
D gene: TRBD2
J gene: TRBJ2-1
V gene: TRBV12-3/TRBV12-4
CDR3 DNA: TGTGCCAGCAGCCCACTAGCGGAAGGGGGTAATGAGCAGTTCTTC
CDR3 protein: CASSPLAEGGNEQFF

clone size: -
D gene: -
J gene: TRBJ1-2
V gene: TRBV2
CDR3 DNA: TGTGCCAGCAGCCCCCGTCATGTTTTCTATGGCTACACCTTC
CDR3 protein: CASSPRHVFYGYTF

clone size: -
D gene: -
J gene: TRBJ2-7
V gene: TRBV14
CDR3 DNA: TGTGCCAGCAGCCAAGAAAAGACGAGGCAGTACTTC
CDR3 protein: CASSQEKTRQYF

clone size: -
D gene: TRBD1
J gene: TRBJ2-1
V gene: TRBV29-1
CDR3 DNA: TGCAGCGTTGGAACCGGGACAGGGGGTTTCAATGAGCAGTTCTTC
CDR3 protein: CSVGTGTGGFNEQFF

clone size: -
D gene: TRBD2
J gene: TRBJ2-2
V gene: TRBV30
CDR3 DNA: TGTGCCTGGAGTCCCCCTTGGGGGGGAACCGGGGAGCTGTTTTTT
CDR3 protein: CAWSPPWGGTGELFF

clone size: -
D gene: -
J gene: TRBJ1-1
V gene: TRBV19
CDR3 DNA: TGTGCCAGTAAAGTTGGGATTGGCGCTTTCTTT
CDR3 protein: CASKVGIGAFF

clone size: once
D gene: TRBD1
J gene: TRBJ1-1
V gene: TRBV20-1
CDR3 DNA: TGCAGTGCTCGGACAGGGGGAAGTGAAGCTTTCTTT
CDR3 protein: CSARTGGSEAFF